This TCR beta chain appears in the sequencing data of a study of shared clonotypes between healthy human individuals. General study findings and limits: Roughly 5.3% of naive CD4 clonotypes were common to a few donors. Apart from blood, nothing was sampled; tissue repertoires likely differ.

This CDR3 has 16 amino acids. The V end was cut by 3 bases, the J end by 3 bases, with 19 bases between. Germline loops: CDR1 SGHTS, CDR2 YDEGEE. Points on this clone: Its target is unknown.

Naive CD8 cells lacked CD45RO and underwent positive selection for CCR7, leaving out terminally differentiated effector memory CD45RA+ cells. Every contributor of samples was a Caucasian grown-up residing in Nashville, Tennessee. This was a deep-level run. Here immunoSEQ multiplex PCR was the method, and the copy in TCRdb shows in-frame clones only, minus some. The sample includes roughly 890,000 clones, around 93% seen only once; the top ten take nearly 25%. The receptor was isolated from a man aged 30-40 years in good health. This chain connects TRBV5-8 to TRBJ2-7; a weak D match, TRBD2 (7 bases). The specimen sequenced was naive CD8+ T cells sorted from blood. The CDR3: CASSWTEQGLYYEQYF. For the CDR3, the DNA is TGTGCCAGCAGCTGGACCGAACAGGGACTATACTACGAGCAGTACTTC.